Listed below are T cell receptor beta chains from one sample, sequenced in a study of blood T cells in healthy people across ages. From the 5' RACE reads, TCRdb called clonotypes with MiXCR, one entry per CDR3 protein. The table includes 1.5 million to 2 million distinct CDR3 sequences, around 35% detected once. The sequenced sample consisted of blood. The receptors derive from a woman aged 30 to 39 in good health. CDR3s include the opening cysteine and the closing phenylalanine or tryptophan. Fields, in order: CDR3 DNA, CDR3 protein, V gene, CDR3 length, J gene, D gene, clone size. D genes are given only for firm matches. Expanded clones are given a class, and other clones once, few, many or no size at all.

cdr3_nt: TGTGCCAGCAGTTCCCGAGTCAGGGGGGATTACGAGCGGTACTTC
cdr3_aa: CASSSRVRGDYERYF
v_call: TRBV27
cdr3_length: 15
j_call: TRBJ2-7
d_call: .
clone_size: .

cdr3_nt: TGTGCCAGCAGCGTATGGGACGGGCCCCAAGAGACCCAGTACTTC
cdr3_aa: CASSVWDGPQETQYF
v_call: TRBV9
cdr3_length: 15
j_call: TRBJ2-5
d_call: .
clone_size: .

cdr3_nt: TGTGCCAGCACGAGACAGGAACTCACTGAAGCTTTCTTT
cdr3_aa: CASTRQELTEAFF
v_call: TRBV6-6
cdr3_length: 13
j_call: TRBJ1-1
d_call: .
clone_size: .

cdr3_nt: TGCGCCAGCAGTGAGGAAGGCTACCTGGGGGAGCAGTACTTC
cdr3_aa: CASSEEGYLGEQYF
v_call: TRBV10-2
cdr3_length: 14
j_call: TRBJ2-7
d_call: .
clone_size: .

cdr3_nt: TGTGCCAGCAGCGGCGGTAATGAGGGGCGGAATCGGCCCCAGCATTTT
cdr3_aa: CASSGGNEGRNRPQHF
v_call: TRBV5-6
cdr3_length: 16
j_call: TRBJ1-5
d_call: .
clone_size: .

cdr3_nt: TGTGCCATCAGTGGAGACGCTATCGCTGGAGATACGCAGTATTTT
cdr3_aa: CAISGDAIAGDTQYF
v_call: TRBV10-3
cdr3_length: 15
j_call: TRBJ2-3
d_call: .
clone_size: .

cdr3_nt: TGTGCCATCAGTGGTACCGGGGCCGCGAGGGGCAATGAGCAGTTCTTC
cdr3_aa: CAISGTGAARGNEQFF
v_call: TRBV10-3
cdr3_length: 16
j_call: TRBJ2-1
d_call: .
clone_size: few

cdr3_nt: TGTGCCATCAGTAGCCCGGGACAGGGAACTATCGAGCAGTTCTTC
cdr3_aa: CAISSPGQGTIEQFF
v_call: TRBV10-3
cdr3_length: 15
j_call: TRBJ2-1
d_call: TRBD1
clone_size: .

cdr3_nt: TGCAGTGCTAGAGATTCGGCTAGCGCCTACAATGAGCAGTTCTTC
cdr3_aa: CSARDSASAYNEQFF
v_call: TRBV20-1
cdr3_length: 15
j_call: TRBJ2-1
d_call: .
clone_size: .

cdr3_nt: TGCAGCGTCCGATCTTTCCTGGCAACAGATACGCAGTATTTT
cdr3_aa: CSVRSFLATDTQYF
v_call: TRBV29-1
cdr3_length: 14
j_call: TRBJ2-3
d_call: .
clone_size: few

cdr3_nt: TGCGCCAGCAGCTTTTCAGCCGCGGGTGTTAATGAGCAGTTCTTC
cdr3_aa: CASSFSAAGVNEQFF
v_call: TRBV5-1
cdr3_length: 15
j_call: TRBJ2-1
d_call: .
clone_size: .

cdr3_nt: TGTGCCAGCAGCTTAGAGGTGGGACTAGCTTACAATGAGCAGTTCTTC
cdr3_aa: CASSLEVGLAYNEQFF
v_call: TRBV11-2
cdr3_length: 16
j_call: TRBJ2-1
d_call: TRBD2
clone_size: .

cdr3_nt: TGTGCCAGCAGCTTACTCTTTGTGGGGGCGTTTGAAGCTTTCTTT
cdr3_aa: CASSLLFVGAFEAFF
v_call: TRBV11-2
cdr3_length: 15
j_call: TRBJ1-1
d_call: .
clone_size: .

cdr3_nt: TGTGCCAGCAGCTCCAGACAGGGTCAGAATTCACCCCTCCACTTT
cdr3_aa: CASSSRQGQNSPLHF
v_call: TRBV3-1
cdr3_length: 15
j_call: TRBJ1-6
d_call: TRBD1
clone_size: .

cdr3_nt: TGCAGCGTTGTCGGCATGAACACTGAAGCTTTCTTT
cdr3_aa: CSVVGMNTEAFF
v_call: TRBV29-1
cdr3_length: 12
j_call: TRBJ1-1
d_call: .
clone_size: few

cdr3_nt: TGTGCCAGCAGTGGGGTAGCGGGCTGGGCAGATACGCAGTATTTT
cdr3_aa: CASSGVAGWADTQYF
v_call: TRBV12-3/TRBV12-4
cdr3_length: 15
j_call: TRBJ2-3
d_call: TRBD2
clone_size: .

cdr3_nt: TGTGCCAGCAGTGTAGCTGAGACCCAGTTCTTC
cdr3_aa: CASSVAETQFF
v_call: TRBV7-2
cdr3_length: 11
j_call: TRBJ2-1
d_call: .
clone_size: .

cdr3_nt: TGTGCCAGCAGCCCGGCTAGCGGGAGGATGGGCGAGCAGTACTTC
cdr3_aa: CASSPASGRMGEQYF
v_call: TRBV11-2
cdr3_length: 15
j_call: TRBJ2-7
d_call: TRBD2
clone_size: few

cdr3_nt: TGTGCCAGCACTTCGGGACGTCAGCCCCAGCATTTT
cdr3_aa: CASTSGRQPQHF
v_call: TRBV7-2
cdr3_length: 12
j_call: TRBJ1-5
d_call: .
clone_size: .

cdr3_nt: TGCGCCAGCAGCCCCCAGGGGACCTACGAGCAGTACTTC
cdr3_aa: CASSPQGTYEQYF
v_call: TRBV5-1
cdr3_length: 13
j_call: TRBJ2-7
d_call: .
clone_size: many

cdr3_nt: TGTGCCACCCCTTTTGAGGGAGTAGACAATGAGCAGTTCTTC
cdr3_aa: CATPFEGVDNEQFF
v_call: TRBV24-1
cdr3_length: 14
j_call: TRBJ2-1
d_call: .
clone_size: .

cdr3_nt: TGTGCCAGCAGCTTAGAAGTATCGGCTAGCGGGAAGAGAGGAGCCTACAATGAGCAGTTCTTC
cdr3_aa: CASSLEVSASGKRGAYNEQFF
v_call: TRBV11-1
cdr3_length: 21
j_call: TRBJ2-1
d_call: TRBD2
clone_size: few

cdr3_nt: TGTGCCAGCAGTTTTGAGGGGACACAAAAATTCACAGATACGCAGTATTTT
cdr3_aa: CASSFEGTQKFTDTQYF
v_call: TRBV27
cdr3_length: 17
j_call: TRBJ2-3
d_call: .
clone_size: .

cdr3_nt: TGTGCCAGCAGTTCACACCTCGATCCTAGCGGGTTAGGAGAGCAGTACTTC
cdr3_aa: CASSSHLDPSGLGEQYF
v_call: TRBV12-3/TRBV12-4
cdr3_length: 17
j_call: TRBJ2-7
d_call: TRBD2
clone_size: .

cdr3_nt: TGCAGTGCTAGTGAAAGCTACAATGAGCAGTTCTTC
cdr3_aa: CSASESYNEQFF
v_call: TRBV20-1
cdr3_length: 12
j_call: TRBJ2-1
d_call: .
clone_size: .

cdr3_nt: TGTGCCAGCAGCCGTGAGGGGGGGAACTGGCAAGAGACCCAGTACTTC
cdr3_aa: CASSREGGNWQETQYF
v_call: TRBV7-8
cdr3_length: 16
j_call: TRBJ2-5
d_call: .
clone_size: .

cdr3_nt: TGCAGTGCTAGAGTTAGACAAGGGGTCGGCTACAATGAGCAGTTCTTC
cdr3_aa: CSARVRQGVGYNEQFF
v_call: TRBV20-1
cdr3_length: 16
j_call: TRBJ2-1
d_call: .
clone_size: .

cdr3_nt: TGCGCCAGCAGCGTAGGGACAGTCACTAACACTGAAGCTTTCTTT
cdr3_aa: CASSVGTVTNTEAFF
v_call: TRBV5-1
cdr3_length: 15
j_call: TRBJ1-1
d_call: TRBD1
clone_size: few

cdr3_nt: TGCAGTGCTATCTTCATGGGCAATCAGCCCCAGCATTTT
cdr3_aa: CSAIFMGNQPQHF
v_call: TRBV20-1
cdr3_length: 13
j_call: TRBJ1-5
d_call: .
clone_size: .

cdr3_nt: TGCGCCAGCAGCCCATATGGACAGGGAGTAGGCTATGGCTACACCTTC
cdr3_aa: CASSPYGQGVGYGYTF
v_call: TRBV5-1
cdr3_length: 16
j_call: TRBJ1-2
d_call: TRBD1
clone_size: .

cdr3_nt: TGCGCCAGCAGTACCAACTACGGGACAGGGGGGGGAGAGCAGTACTTC
cdr3_aa: CASSTNYGTGGGEQYF
v_call: TRBV4-1
cdr3_length: 16
j_call: TRBJ2-4
d_call: TRBD1
clone_size: .

cdr3_nt: TGTGCCAGCAGTGAAGAGGTGAACACAGATACGCAGTATTTT
cdr3_aa: CASSEEVNTDTQYF
v_call: TRBV2
cdr3_length: 14
j_call: TRBJ2-3
d_call: .
clone_size: .

cdr3_nt: TGTGCCAGCAACCTTAGGGAGGGCGAAACCTACGAGCAGTACTTC
cdr3_aa: CASNLREGETYEQYF
v_call: TRBV11-2
cdr3_length: 15
j_call: TRBJ2-7
d_call: TRBD2
clone_size: .

cdr3_nt: TGTGCCAGCAGCCAAGTGGGGGGTAGCGGGACCCTCTCCTACGAGCAGTACTTC
cdr3_aa: CASSQVGGSGTLSYEQYF
v_call: TRBV3-1
cdr3_length: 18
j_call: TRBJ2-7
d_call: TRBD2
clone_size: .

cdr3_nt: TGTGCCAGCAGTGTGACAGGGCTTAATGAAAGACTGTTTTTT
cdr3_aa: CASSVTGLNERLFF
v_call: TRBV12-3/TRBV12-4
cdr3_length: 14
j_call: TRBJ1-4
d_call: TRBD1
clone_size: .

cdr3_nt: TGTGTCAGCAGCTTCGGGCCGGACAGGGTCTCCTACGAGCAGTACTTC
cdr3_aa: CVSSFGPDRVSYEQYF
v_call: TRBV5-5
cdr3_length: 16
j_call: TRBJ2-7
d_call: TRBD1
clone_size: .

cdr3_nt: TGTGCCAGCAGCCAAGAAGAAGGTAGCCTCTACGAGCAGTACTTC
cdr3_aa: CASSQEEGSLYEQYF
v_call: TRBV4-2
cdr3_length: 15
j_call: TRBJ2-7
d_call: .
clone_size: many

cdr3_nt: TGTGCCAGCAGCTATTACAGGGTGAACACCGGGGAGCTGTTTTTT
cdr3_aa: CASSYYRVNTGELFF
v_call: TRBV6-5
cdr3_length: 15
j_call: TRBJ2-2
d_call: .
clone_size: few

cdr3_nt: TGCGCCAGCAGCCAAGTAGGACTAGCGGGGTCCTACGAGCAGTACTTC
cdr3_aa: CASSQVGLAGSYEQYF
v_call: TRBV4-1
cdr3_length: 16
j_call: TRBJ2-7
d_call: TRBD2
clone_size: .

cdr3_nt: TGTGCCAGTAGCAATAGCGCTAACTACAATGAGCAGTTCTTC
cdr3_aa: CASSNSANYNEQFF
v_call: TRBV6-6
cdr3_length: 14
j_call: TRBJ2-1
d_call: .
clone_size: .

cdr3_nt: TGTGCCAGCAGTGAATTCGGACAGGGAGGCGCCTACGAGCAGTACTTC
cdr3_aa: CASSEFGQGGAYEQYF
v_call: TRBV25-1
cdr3_length: 16
j_call: TRBJ2-7
d_call: TRBD1
clone_size: .

cdr3_nt: TGCGCCAGCAGCACGGGACAGGGTACTTCTCAGCCCCAGCATTTT
cdr3_aa: CASSTGQGTSQPQHF
v_call: TRBV5-1
cdr3_length: 15
j_call: TRBJ1-5
d_call: TRBD1
clone_size: .

cdr3_nt: TGTGCCAGCAGCCACCCTCAGGGATCGTCCTACGAGCAGTACTTC
cdr3_aa: CASSHPQGSSYEQYF
v_call: TRBV12-3/TRBV12-4
cdr3_length: 15
j_call: TRBJ2-7
d_call: .
clone_size: few

cdr3_nt: TGTGCCAGCAGCTTGGGACGGAAAAACTATGGCTACACCTTC
cdr3_aa: CASSLGRKNYGYTF
v_call: TRBV7-9
cdr3_length: 14
j_call: TRBJ1-2
d_call: .
clone_size: .

cdr3_nt: TGCGCCAGCAGCCTCCAATTTGAGGGATACACTGAAGCTTTCTTT
cdr3_aa: CASSLQFEGYTEAFF
v_call: TRBV4-1
cdr3_length: 15
j_call: TRBJ1-1
d_call: .
clone_size: .

cdr3_nt: TGTGCCTGGAGTGTACACATTATGAACACTGAAGCTTTCTTT
cdr3_aa: CAWSVHIMNTEAFF
v_call: TRBV30
cdr3_length: 14
j_call: TRBJ1-1
d_call: .
clone_size: .

cdr3_nt: TGCGCCAGCATACGGGGCTCCACCTCCACCGGGGAGCTGTTTTTT
cdr3_aa: CASIRGSTSTGELFF
v_call: TRBV5-1
cdr3_length: 15
j_call: TRBJ2-2
d_call: .
clone_size: .

cdr3_nt: TGTGCCAGCGGCAAAGTGAAACCTCGCCAGATTAACTATGGCTACACCTTC
cdr3_aa: CASGKVKPRQINYGYTF
v_call: TRBV21-1
cdr3_length: 17
j_call: TRBJ1-2
d_call: .
clone_size: few

cdr3_nt: TGTGCCAGCAGCCAAGGCCGGGACAGTACCTCCTACAATGAGCAGTTCTTC
cdr3_aa: CASSQGRDSTSYNEQFF
v_call: TRBV4-2
cdr3_length: 17
j_call: TRBJ2-1
d_call: TRBD1
clone_size: .

cdr3_nt: TGTGCCACCGCCCGGACGGGAGGGTCGCTCAATGAGCAGTTCTTC
cdr3_aa: CATARTGGSLNEQFF
v_call: TRBV24-1
cdr3_length: 15
j_call: TRBJ2-1
d_call: TRBD2
clone_size: .

cdr3_nt: TGTGCCATCAGTGAGGGACTAGCGGGAGAGGGCACAGATACGCAGTATTTT
cdr3_aa: CAISEGLAGEGTDTQYF
v_call: TRBV10-3
cdr3_length: 17
j_call: TRBJ2-3
d_call: TRBD2
clone_size: .

cdr3_nt: TGTGCCAGCAGTTATGGGGATGGGGCCCTCTACGAGCAGTACTTC
cdr3_aa: CASSYGDGALYEQYF
v_call: TRBV12-3/TRBV12-4
cdr3_length: 15
j_call: TRBJ2-7
d_call: .
clone_size: .